A single sample is the source of the 13 T cell receptor beta chains below, sequenced in a study of shared clonotypes between healthy human individuals. Profiled with immunoSEQ multiplex PCR; TCRdb holds only in-frame clones, not every one. This sample has about 680,000 clones, with about 91% found just once. CD45RO-negative, CCR7-selected cells formed the naive CD8 fraction, which excluded terminally differentiated effector memory CD45RA+ cells. Sequences were obtained from naive CD8+ T cells sorted from blood. These receptors originate from a man between 25 and 39 years old in good health.

The chain joins TRBV7-9 to TRBJ2-1; D gene ambiguous. CDR1 is SEHNR, CDR2 FQNEAQ, per germline (reference sequence). The length of the CDR3 is 14 residues. Trimming removed 1 base at V and 7 bases at J, with 11 bases between. CDR3 sequence: CASSLDVGWNEQFF. CDR3 in DNA: TGTGCCAGCAGCTTAGATGTGGGCTGGAATGAGCAGTTCTTC.

The rearrangement uses TRBV11-2 and TRBJ2-7, with 10 bases matching TRBD2. V lost 6 bases, J lost 1 base, and 12 bases stayed unmatched. Germline CDR1 reads SGHAT; CDR2 reads FQNNGV. CDR3 size: 17 residues. The CDR3 coding sequence is TGTGCCAGCAGTCCTGGGACTAGCGCGGAAATATCCTACGAGCAGTACTTC. This gives the protein CASSPGTSAEISYEQYF.

This chain connects TRBV7-9 to TRBJ2-7; D is perhaps TRBD1 (6 bases). V lost 10 bases, J lost 4 bases, and 17 bases lay in between. The V gene's germline CDR1 is SEHNR and CDR2 FQNEAQ (reference sequence). The CDR3 has 13 residues. In nucleotides, the CDR3 is TGTGCCACCCGACCCGGGACAACTTACGAGCAGTACTTC. As protein: CATRPGTTYEQYF.

This chain joins TRBV5-5 and TRBJ2-3; the match to TRBD1 covers 8 bases. The V and J ends lost 4 bases and 4 bases, in that order; junction bases with no gene match: 2. The CDR3 is 13 residues long. Per germline, CDR1 SGHKS and CDR2 YYEKEE (reference sequence). The CDR3 loop reads CASSGTGPDTQYF. The CDR3 coding sequence is TGTGCCAGCAGCGGGACAGGACCAGATACGCAGTATTTT.

This chain joins TRBV4-1 and TRBJ2-3, with 10 bases matching TRBD2. Losses at the gene ends were 0 bases for V and 0 bases for J; bases not matched to a gene: 9. Germline-derived CDR1 and CDR2 are MGHRA and YSYEKL. The CDR3 loop spans 19 amino acids. The CDR3 is CASSQDRSGRASSTDTQYF. The CDR3 coding sequence is TGCGCCAGCAGCCAAGATCGCAGCGGGAGGGCCTCTAGCACAGATACGCAGTATTTT.

The chain couples TRBV19 to TRBJ1-4, with no clear D. V was cut by 1 base and J by 0 bases, with 15 bases left in between. There are 18 residues in the CDR3. The germline gives CDR1 LNHDA, CDR2 SQIVND (reference sequence). CDR3 bases: TGTGCCAGTAGTATAGTGCCGACGGCGGTGGCAACTAATGAAAAACTGTTTTTT. It specifies CASSIVPTAVATNEKLFF.

This chain links TRBV7-9 with TRBJ2-5; possible D gene TRBD2, 6 bases. CDR1 is SEHNR, CDR2 FQNEAQ, per germline (reference sequence). The CDR3 is 12 residues long. Trimming left V 5 bases short and J 10 bases short, with 14 bases between. Written as DNA, the CDR3 is TGTGCCAGCAGCCGTTCTAGCGTTGGCCAGTACTTC. Protein sequence: CASSRSSVGQYF.

This clone appeared once. This chain uses TRBV28 with TRBJ2-1; D could derive from TRBD1 or TRBD2 (5 bases each). V lost 7 bases and J lost 5, with 27 bases in between. The CDR3 has 18 amino acids. Germline assignment: CDR1 MDHEN and CDR2 SYDVKM. CDR3 nucleotides: TGTGCCAGCACTCACGCCGGGGCGGTGAGCTTGGGGGACAATGAGCAGTTCTTC. This translates into CASTHAGAVSLGDNEQFF.

The V gene is TRBV21-1, the J gene TRBJ2-4. TRBV21-1 is classified as a pseudogene. This CDR3 has 13 amino acids. CDR3 bases: TGTGCCAGCAGCAAAGAGGGCAAAAACATTCAGTACTTC. It specifies CASSKEGKNIQYF.

The chain combines TRBV4-1 with TRBJ2-1; 9 bases agree with TRBD2. V shed 0 bases and J 7 bases; nucleotides not matched to a gene: 7. The CDR3 covers 16 residues. Germline loops: CDR1 MGHRA, CDR2 YSYEKL. CDR3 residues: CASSQDRSGGRNEQFF. In nucleotides, the CDR3 is TGCGCCAGCAGCCAAGATCGTAGCGGGGGACGGAATGAGCAGTTCTTC.

Concerning this clone: Other DNA sequences from this sample encode an identical CDR3 as well. The chain uses TRBV11-2 and TRBJ2-5, with TRBD2 matching 13 bases. The V gene's germline CDR1 is SGHAT and CDR2 FQNNGV. This CDR3 spans 16 amino acids. The V gene end was trimmed by 3 bases and the J gene end by 1 base; junction bases not matched to a gene: 2. The DNA of the CDR3 is TGTGCCAGCAGCTTGGGACTAGCGGGAACCCAAGAGACCCAGTACTTC. Protein: CASSLGLAGTQETQYF.

This clone was recorded only once. This sequence joins TRBV28 and TRBJ2-7; 7 bases are a match to TRBD2. The germline CDR1 and CDR2 sequences are MDHEN and SYDVKM. This CDR3 has 11 amino acids. CDR3 region: CSSGAYYEQYF. The CDR3 coding sequence is TGTTCGAGCGGGGCCTACTACGAGCAGTACTTC.

This clone showed up just a few times. V and J are TRBV19 and TRBJ1-4, with D possibly matching TRBD1 (5 bases). V dropped 7 bases and J dropped 0 bases, with 9 bases sitting between them. In germline, CDR1 is LNHDA, CDR2 SQIVND (reference sequence). The CDR3 has 14 residues. CDR3 sequence reads: CASTGLATNEKLFF. In nucleotides, the CDR3 is TGTGCCAGTACGGGGCTTGCAACTAATGAAAAACTGTTTTTT.